These 32 T cell receptor beta chains were all obtained from the same sample, sequenced in a study of blood T cells in healthy people across ages. A second PCR of roughly 7 to 11 cycles used a sample-barcoded 5' primer and a J-beta primer mix. TCRdb independently ran MiXCR on the 5' RACE reads; one entry per CDR3 protein. The table has under 2,000,000 distinct CDR3 sequences, 40% to 55% seen once. Specimen: blood. These receptors originate from a woman aged 40 to 50 in good health.

This clonotype was seen a handful of times. The rearrangement joins TRBV29-1 to TRBJ2-5; D tentatively fits TRBD1 or TRBD2 (5 bases each). The CDR3 is 13 residues long. V lost 3 bases and J lost 0, with 8 bases in between. The germline gives CDR1 SQVTM, CDR2 ANQGSEA. The CDR3 reads CSVEGTYQETQYF. The DNA for the CDR3 is TGCAGCGTTGAGGGGACCTACCAAGAGACCCAGTACTTC.

The table lists this clonotype with a few counts. The chain combines TRBV20-1 with TRBJ1-2; D gene uncertain. The CDR3 totals 14 residues. Per germline, CDR1 DFQATT and CDR2 SNEGSKA (reference sequence). Trimming removed 1 base at V and 3 bases at J, with 12 bases between. The CDR3 protein is CSARVLVRDYGYTF. DNA for the CDR3: TGCAGTGCTAGAGTACTAGTAAGGGACTATGGCTACACCTTC.

The chain uses TRBV3-1 and TRBJ1-2, with 7 bases identical to TRBD1. This CDR3 is 16 amino acids long. The V gene end was trimmed by 0 bases and the J gene end by 0 bases; junction bases not matched to a gene: 4. The germline V gene has CDR1 LGHDT and CDR2 YNNKEL (reference sequence). The CDR3 spells CASSQEGGQTNYGYTF. The CDR3 DNA reads TGTGCCAGCAGCCAAGAGGGGGGACAGACTAACTATGGCTACACCTTC.

Only a few counts were recorded for this clonotype. The rearrangement joins TRBV29-1 to TRBJ1-1; no clear D gene. The V gene's germline CDR1 is SQVTM and CDR2 ANQGSEA. The CDR3 contains 14 residues. Trimming took off 2 bases at V and 4 bases at J, with 14 bases between the two ends. DNA of the CDR3: TGCAGCGTTGAAAGTAGAGTATTGGGCACTGAAGCTTTCTTT. This gives the protein CSVESRVLGTEAFF.

This chain uses TRBV6-2 or TRBV6-3 with TRBJ2-1; 8 nucleotides line up with TRBD2. The V segment lost 0 bases and the J segment 2 bases; nucleotides outside the gene matches: 3. The CDR3 has 16 residues. The V gene's germline CDR1 is MNHEY and CDR2 SVGEGT. The CDR3 bases are TGTGCCAGCAGTTACTCGCGGCGGGGGGCCTACAATGAGCAGTTCTTC. This gives the protein CASSYSRRGAYNEQFF.

The chain combines TRBV6-5 with TRBJ2-5; TRBD1 matches at 7 bases. Germline trimming cut 5 bases from V and 3 bases from J; bases unmatched to any gene: 12. Germline loops: CDR1 MNHEY, CDR2 SVGAGI. There are 16 residues in the CDR3. CDR3 sequence reads: CASSPMFSQGKETQYF. The CDR3 nucleotides are TGTGCCAGCAGTCCCATGTTCTCACAGGGGAAAGAGACCCAGTACTTC.

In its sample, this clonotype was seen a few times. The chain joins TRBV24-1 to TRBJ1-2; D is unresolved. Per the germline V gene, CDR1 is KGHDR and CDR2 is SFDVKD. Trimming took off 9 bases at V and 6 bases at J, with 10 bases between the two ends. CDR3 size: 11 residues. The CDR3 nucleotides read TGTGCCACCGATGATGGCGATGGCTACACCTTC. It translates to CATDDGDGYTF.

The V call is TRBV24-1, the J call TRBJ1-1; D not resolved. V was cut by 5 bases and J by 1 base, with 10 bases left in between. The CDR3 runs 14 residues. CDR1 is KGHDR and CDR2 is SFDVKD in the germline V gene. The CDR3 protein is CATSGPSGNTEAFF. CDR3 DNA sequence: TGTGCCACCAGTGGCCCGTCGGGGAACACTGAAGCTTTCTTT.

About this clonotype itself: A junction boundary mismatches the germline segment, possibly from a read error. This chain links TRBV5-1 with TRBJ1-1; no clear D. The CDR3 has 15 amino acids. Germline values: CDR1 SGHRS, CDR2 YFSETQ. CDR3 sequence reads: CASSLVSGLHTEAFF. The CDR3, as DNA: TGCGCCAGCAGCTTGGTGTCGGGGTTGCACACCGAAGCTTTCTTT.

There are a few counts of this clonotype. The V and J genes are TRBV27 and TRBJ2-5; 9 nucleotides agree with TRBD1. Germline V lookup: CDR1 MNHEY, CDR2 SMNVEV (reference sequence). The CDR3 is 13 residues long. The V and J ends lost 6 bases and 4 bases, in that order; junction bases with no gene match: 3. CDR3 sequence reads: CASRPGQGETQYF. CDR3 in DNA: TGTGCCAGCAGACCGGGACAGGGAGAGACCCAGTACTTC.

The chain combines TRBV7-8 with TRBJ2-3, with unresolved D. With 0 bases removed from V and 0 bases from J, the gap between germline ends came to 7 bases. The CDR3 sequence is 15 residues long. In germline, CDR1 is SGHVS, CDR2 FQNEAQ. The CDR3 DNA reads as TGTGCCAGCAGCTTAGCCGACTTTAGCACAGATACGCAGTATTTT. This encodes CASSLADFSTDTQYF.

This clonotype was detected only a few times. V and J are TRBV27 and TRBJ1-2, with unresolved D. Germline-derived CDR1 and CDR2 are MNHEY and SMNVEV (reference sequence). V lost 2 bases and J 3 bases, leaving 7 bases between the germline ends. This CDR3 is built from 13 residues. The CDR3 DNA sequence: TGTGCCAGCAGTTTAAAAGGGTACTATGGCTACACCTTC. Encoded protein: CASSLKGYYGYTF.

The table lists this clonotype with a few counts. This chain joins TRBV5-1 and TRBJ2-7; tentative D call: TRBD2 (5 bases). Germline CDR1 and CDR2: SGHRS and YFSETQ. CDR3 length: 15 amino acids. Trimming pared 1 base from V and 3 bases from J, leaving 14 bases between. In DNA, the CDR3 is TGCGCCAGCAGCTTGAGCCCCGGGGTCAGCTACGAGCAGTACTTC. As protein: CASSLSPGVSYEQYF.

This clonotype was counted a few times. This sequence joins TRBV20-1 and TRBJ1-2; D is possibly TRBD1 (6 bases). Trimming stripped 6 bases from V and 4 bases from J, with 21 bases between. This CDR3 is built from 15 residues. CDR1 and CDR2 (germline): DFQATT, SNEGSKA (reference sequence). The CDR3 protein is CSAPSGRGDFYGYTF. The CDR3 nucleotides read TGCAGTGCCCCAAGTGGCAGGGGCGACTTCTATGGCTACACCTTC.

The chain combines TRBV20-1 with TRBJ1-6; perhaps TRBD1 as D (5 bases). Germline CDR1 is DFQATT and CDR2 is SNEGSKA (reference sequence). V lost 2 bases and J lost 7, with 12 bases in between. The CDR3 has 14 residues. The chain's CDR3 is CSARTTSGNSPLHF. The DNA of the CDR3 is TGCAGTGCTAGAACTACATCAGGGAATTCACCCCTCCACTTT.

This chain links TRBV4-3 with TRBJ2-7; D not resolved. Germline V CDR1 and CDR2: LGHNA, YSLEER. The V gene lost 0 bases and the J gene lost 3 bases, with 6 bases spanning the gap. The CDR3 is 13 residues long. The CDR3 reads CASSQDGYYEQYF. The CDR3 DNA reads TGCGCCAGCAGCCAAGATGGGTACTACGAGCAGTACTTC.

The chain is built from TRBV11-2 and TRBJ2-1, with 11 bases aligning to TRBD2. The CDR3 has 14 residues. Germline CDR1 SGHAT, CDR2 FQNNGV. Trimming at V came to 6 bases and at J to 7 bases, leaving 5 bases not matched to a gene. The CDR3 here is CASSPPSGGNEQFF. The DNA of the CDR3 is TGTGCCAGCAGTCCCCCTAGCGGGGGGAATGAGCAGTTCTTC.

This clonotype was seen many times. The rearrangement uses TRBV9 and TRBJ1-6, with a tentative D call TRBD1 (6 bases). The germline CDR1 and CDR2 sequences are SGDLS and YYNGEE. The CDR3 consists of 14 residues. Trimming cost V 3 bases and J 4 bases, with 8 bases left between them. The CDR3 nucleotides read TGTGCCAGCAGCGAACAGGGTTATAATTCACCCCTCCACTTT. Translation: CASSEQGYNSPLHF.

The chain uses TRBV12-3 or TRBV12-4 and TRBJ2-7, with 9 bases that match TRBD1. The CDR3 extends over 14 amino acids. J gave up 5 bases and V 5 bases, and 7 bases lay outside the gene matches. This CDR3 is CASSVGQGSHEQYF. CDR3 coding DNA: TGTGCCAGCAGTGTCGGACAGGGGTCCCACGAGCAGTACTTC.

The rearrangement joins TRBV27 to TRBJ2-1, with 9 nucleotides matching TRBD2. Germline V gene sequence: CDR1 MNHEY, CDR2 SMNVEV (reference sequence). The trim removed 8 bases at V and 8 bases at J, leaving 10 bases unmatched. The CDR3 spans 14 residues. The CDR3 DNA follows: TGTGCCAGCTTCCCAGAGGGACTAGCCCATGAGCAGTTCTTC. It encodes CASFPEGLAHEQFF.

The chain uses TRBV20-1 and TRBJ2-5; TRBD2 agrees at 7 bases. The J call may be mistaken, given a closer DNA end match to TRBJ2-7. The CDR3 totals 15 residues. Per the germline V gene, CDR1 is DFQATT and CDR2 is SNEGSKA (reference sequence). In nucleotides, the CDR3 is TGCAGTGCTTCCGCCGCGCTAGCGGCCTCCTACGAGCAGTACTTC. Its translation is CSASAALAASYEQYF.

This clonotype was found once. The V call is TRBV18, the J call TRBJ1-2, with D possibly being TRBD1 (5 bases). V was pared by 4 bases and J by 1 base, with 13 bases between. Germline values: CDR1 KGHSH, CDR2 LQKENI. This CDR3 comprises 15 residues. The CDR3 DNA sequence: TGTGCCAGCTCACTTTCGGGGGAGGATAACTATGGCTACACCTTC. It codes for CASSLSGEDNYGYTF. Full variable domain (outside the CDR3, taken from reference TRBV18 and TRBJ1-2): NAGVMQNPRHLVRRRGQEARLRCSPMKGHSHVYWYRQLPEEGLKFMVYLQKENIIDESGMPKERFSAEFPKEGPSILRIQQVVRGDSAAYFCASSLSGEDNYGYTFGSGTRLTVV.

The chain has TRBV3-1 and TRBJ2-7; no definite D call. V was cut by 3 bases and J by 2 bases, with 8 bases left in between. Germline lookup yields CDR1 LGHDT and CDR2 YNNKEL (reference sequence). The CDR3 loop spans 13 amino acids. CDR3 sequence: CASSHESPYEQYF. The CDR3 DNA reads TGTGCCAGCAGCCACGAGTCACCCTACGAGCAGTACTTC.

This clonotype was recorded a few times. CDR3 in DNA: TGTGCCAGCAGCTTAGCTGACGGGGCCTGGGAGCAGTACTTC. This sequence encodes CASSLADGAWEQYF. The chain links TRBV7-2 to TRBJ2-7; D assignment may be TRBD1 or TRBD2 (5 bases each). This CDR3 has 14 residues. CDR1 and CDR2 (germline): SGHTA, FQGNSA. Trimming took 0 bases from V and 7 from J, leaving 13 bases between them.

The chain employs TRBV5-1 and TRBJ1-1; 9 bases are a match to TRBD1. V was clipped by 4 bases and J by 5 bases; unmatched bases: 6. The CDR3 has 14 residues. Germline loops: CDR1 SGHRS, CDR2 YFSETQ. The CDR3: CASSQTTGGTEAFF. DNA for the CDR3: TGCGCCAGCAGCCAAACGACAGGGGGAACTGAAGCTTTCTTT.

V and J are TRBV2 and TRBJ2-7, with D maybe TRBD2 (7 bases). V lost 6 bases and J lost 7, with 16 bases in between. The CDR3 loop spans 13 amino acids. Germline V gene lookup returns CDR1 SNHLY and CDR2 FYNNEI. The CDR3 sequence: CASSRERDNEQYF. DNA for the CDR3: TGTGCCAGCAGCCGGGAGCGGGACAATGAGCAGTACTTC.

This chain joins TRBV29-1 and TRBJ2-3; 12 bases agree with TRBD2. Trimming took 7 bases from V and 3 from J; bases not matched to a gene: 8. Germline lookup yields CDR1 SQVTM and CDR2 ANQGSEA. This CDR3 spans 15 amino acids. CDR3 region: CSAQTSGGRTDTQYF. CDR3 in DNA: TGCAGCGCACAGACTAGCGGGGGTCGGACAGATACGCAGTATTTT.

The chain combines TRBV7-2 with TRBJ1-5, with D possibly matching TRBD1 (6 bases). CDR3 length: 16 residues. The V gene lost 1 base and the J gene lost 4 bases, with 14 bases spanning the gap. Germline V gene sequence: CDR1 SGHTA, CDR2 FQGNSA. CDR3 in DNA: TGTGCCAGCAGCTTAGGGTGGGGGGCCCTGAATCAGCCCCAGCATTTT. This sequence encodes CASSLGWGALNQPQHF.

In this sample, this clonotype turned up a few times. One end of the junction varies from germline; a read error may be responsible. The genes are TRBV4-3 and TRBJ2-7; D unclear. CDR1 is LGHNA, CDR2 YSLEER, per germline. The CDR3 runs 14 residues. In DNA form, the CDR3 reads TGCGCCAGCAGCCCCGTCGCCGGATCCTACGGGCAGTACTTC. This gives the protein CASSPVAGSYGQYF.

CDR3 DNA sequence: TGTGCCAGCAGCCCCCAGGGGGCCCACCATAGCTCCTACGAGCAGTACTTC. Protein: CASSPQGAHHSSYEQYF. The chain employs TRBV7-2 and TRBJ2-7; 8 positions match TRBD1. Germline V gene lookup returns CDR1 SGHTA and CDR2 FQGNSA. The CDR3 totals 17 residues. V was clipped by 5 bases and J by 0 bases; unmatched bases: 12.

The genes are TRBV7-2 and TRBJ2-7; D not certain. Germline assignment: CDR1 SGHTA and CDR2 FQGNSA. This CDR3 spans 14 amino acids. The ends were cut back, 5 bases at V and 5 bases at J, with 16 bases in the middle. The CDR3 DNA follows: TGTGCCAGCAGCGTAGGGCCAGGTTCCCACGAGCAGTACTTC. It translates to CASSVGPGSHEQYF.

This clonotype occurred many times. V is TRBV28 and J is TRBJ2-5; D is uncertain. V was trimmed by 7 bases and J by 3 bases, leaving 6 bases between them. The CDR3 sequence is 11 residues long. CDR1 MDHEN and CDR2 SYDVKM come from the germline V gene. The CDR3 region is CASTLKETQYF. The DNA of the CDR3 is TGTGCCAGCACTCTTAAAGAGACCCAGTACTTC.